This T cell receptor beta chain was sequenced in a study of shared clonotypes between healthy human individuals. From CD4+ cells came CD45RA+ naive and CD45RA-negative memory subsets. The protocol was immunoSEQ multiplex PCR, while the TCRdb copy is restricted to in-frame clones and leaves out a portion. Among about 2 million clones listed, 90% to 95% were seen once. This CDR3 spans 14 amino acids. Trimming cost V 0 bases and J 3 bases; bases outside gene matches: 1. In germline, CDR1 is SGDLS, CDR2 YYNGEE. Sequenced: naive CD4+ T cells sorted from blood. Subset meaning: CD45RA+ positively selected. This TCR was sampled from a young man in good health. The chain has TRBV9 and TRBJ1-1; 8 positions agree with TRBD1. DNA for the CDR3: TGTGCCAGCAGCGTAGTACAGGGGGACACTGAAGCTTTCTTT. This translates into CASSVVQGDTEAFF.